This T cell receptor (beta chain) appears in the sequencing data of a study of beta chain features in type 1 diabetes. Study-level findings and limits: PCR, the amplification step, might favor shorter templates, equally in patients and controls.

The study reverse transcribed the entire isolated RNA, so it sequenced expressed TCRB transcripts. Generated by immunoSEQ multiplex PCR, the TCRdb table keeps only in-frame clones and is missing some. The sample includes 620,000 or so clones, about 14% seen only once; the top ten take approximately 0.099%. In regard to this clone: Its antigen is unidentified.

In germline, CDR1 is MDHEN, CDR2 SYDVKM. This CDR3 has 14 residues. Deletions cut 6 bases from V and 10 bases from J, with 21 bases between. The chain joins TRBV28 to TRBJ1-2; maybe TRBD1 (6 bases). The sequence came from a man aged 18 to 30 in good health. Sequencing was done on a sample of naive CD4+ T cells from blood. The CDR3 DNA is TGTGCCAGCAGCACAGCCGGGGGCGCGTTATCCTACACCTTC. The encoded protein is CASSTAGGALSYTF.